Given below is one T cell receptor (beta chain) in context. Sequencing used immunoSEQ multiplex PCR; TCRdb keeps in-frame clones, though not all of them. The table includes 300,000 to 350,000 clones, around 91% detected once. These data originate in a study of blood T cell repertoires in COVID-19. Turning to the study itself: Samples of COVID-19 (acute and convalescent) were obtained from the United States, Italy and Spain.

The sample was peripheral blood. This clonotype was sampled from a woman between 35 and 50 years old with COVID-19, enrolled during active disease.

CDR3 sequence reads: CASSFREVYTQYF. The CDR3 coding sequence is TGTGCCAGCAGCTTCCGGGAAGTTTATACGCAGTATTTT. V gene TRBV7-9 combines with J gene TRBJ2-3; D perhaps matches TRBD2 (5 bases). This CDR3 spans 13 amino acids. The germline V and J ends were trimmed by 3 bases and 7 bases, with 11 bases remaining between them. Germline CDR1 is SEHNR and CDR2 is FQNEAQ (reference sequence).